The rows below give T cell receptor beta chains drawn from one sample of a study of CD8+ T cells in alopecia areata. Method: immunoSEQ multiplex PCR; TCRdb's copy keeps in-frame clones and lacks some. Of some 150,000 clones in the sample, about 50% were seen once. The material was CD8+ T cells sorted from blood, obtained at week 0. These TCRs come from a human donor with alopecia areata. The CDR3 runs from the conserved cysteine through the conserved F or W. D genes are given only for firm matches. The size entry is marked missing in some rows and otherwise reads once, few, many or a size class.

clone size | CDR3 length | J gene | V gene | D gene | CDR3 DNA | CDR3 protein
. | 13 | TRBJ2-7 | TRBV13 | . | TGTGCCAGCAGGAGACAGGATAGCTACGAGCAGTACTTC | CASRRQDSYEQYF
few | 11 | TRBJ2-1 | TRBV7-9 | . | TGTGCCAGCAGCTTTAATAATGAGCAGTTCTTC | CASSFNNEQFF
few | 14 | TRBJ2-7 | TRBV19 | TRBD2 | TGTGCCAGTAGTCCTCCGGGACTAGCTTACGAGCAGTACTTC | CASSPPGLAYEQYF
. | 12 | TRBJ1-2 | TRBV9 | . | TGTGCCAGCAGCACGGGATCGAGTGGCTACACCTTC | CASSTGSSGYTF
. | 13 | TRBJ2-3 | TRBV5-8 | . | TGTGCCAGCAGCAGGACTGGCACAGATACGCAGTATTTT | CASSRTGTDTQYF
. | 14 | TRBJ1-1 | TRBV27 | . | TGTGCCACCAGGGTCCATGGGGCGGGCACTGAAGCTTTCTTT | CATRVHGAGTEAFF
. | 15 | TRBJ2-3 | TRBV13 | TRBD2 | TGTGCCAGCAGCCCTCGGACTAGCGGGGGTGATACGCAGTATTTT | CASSPRTSGGDTQYF
few | 9 | TRBJ2-1 | TRBV7-9 | . | TGTGCCAGCGGGGATGAGCAGTTCTTC | CASGDEQFF
. | 13 | TRBJ2-3 | TRBV30 | . | TGTGCCTGGAGTGTTGGTGGCACAGATACGCAGTATTTT | CAWSVGGTDTQYF
. | 15 | TRBJ1-1 | TRBV4-3 | . | TGCGCCAGCAGCCTTTACAGGGCCATGAACACTGAAGCTTTCTTT | CASSLYRAMNTEAFF
few | 12 | TRBJ2-2 | TRBV29-1 | . | TGCAGCGTTGATTGGGATACCGGGGAGCTGTTTTTT | CSVDWDTGELFF
. | 14 | TRBJ2-7 | TRBV27 | TRBD1 | TGTGCCAGCAGTTCCGGGACAGGAGACTACGAGCAGTACTTC | CASSSGTGDYEQYF
. | 17 | TRBJ2-3 | TRBV7-2 | TRBD2 | TGTGCCAGCAGCGCTTCTCTCAGCGGGGGGGCCGTAGATACGCAGTATTTT | CASSASLSGGAVDTQYF
. | 17 | TRBJ1-4 | TRBV30 | . | TGTGCCTGGAGTGTACGGGCAGGGGATGTAGAAAATGAAAAACTGTTTTTT | CAWSVRAGDVENEKLFF
. | 13 | TRBJ2-7 | TRBV27 | . | TGTGCCAGCAGTTCAGGTTTTTTCGACGAGCAGTACTTC | CASSSGFFDEQYF
few | 15 | TRBJ1-4 | TRBV4-1 | . | TGCGCCAGCAGCTCTACAGTGGGTACAAATGAAAAACTGTTTTTT | CASSSTVGTNEKLFF
many | 13 | TRBJ2-3 | TRBV7-3 | . | TGTGCCAGCAGCTCCATAGGCACAGATACGCAGTATTTT | CASSSIGTDTQYF
few | 15 | TRBJ2-1 | TRBV19 | TRBD1 | TGTGCCAGTAGTACCCAGGGGGCCAGCAAGGTTGAGCAGTTCTTC | CASSTQGASKVEQFF
. | 14 | TRBJ2-5 | TRBV13 | . | TGTGCCAGCAGCCCCGGGCCGTCCTGGGAGACCCAGTACTTC | CASSPGPSWETQYF
few | 17 | TRBJ2-3 | TRBV4-3 | . | TGCGCCAGCAGCCGGTATTTGGACAGCCGCCCCCCAGATACGCAGTATTTT | CASSRYLDSRPPDTQYF
. | 13 | TRBJ1-1 | TRBV30 | . | TGTGCCTGGAGTGTCGCAGGACAAACTGAAGCTTTCTTT | CAWSVAGQTEAFF
. | 15 | TRBJ2-1 | TRBV27 | TRBD1 | TGTGCCAGCAAGCTGACAGGGGGCTCCTACAATGAGCAGTTCTTC | CASKLTGGSYNEQFF
. | 11 | TRBJ2-7 | TRBV29-1 | . | TGCAGCGCCGCTACAGACTACGAGCAGTACTTC | CSAATDYEQYF
. | 18 | TRBJ2-1 | TRBV7-9 | TRBD1 | TGTGCCAGCAGCTTAGCGCATAAACGGGACAGTGCTCTTTATGAGCAGTTCTTC | CASSLAHKRDSALYEQFF
once | 14 | TRBJ1-1 | TRBV29-1 | . | TGCAGCGTTGAACTCTCTCTGGAGGGGACTGAAGCTTTCTTT | CSVELSLEGTEAFF
. | 14 | TRBJ1-1 | TRBV27 | . | TGTGCCAGCAGTTTGGGATACGGGTGGCCTGAAGCTTTCTTT | CASSLGYGWPEAFF
few | 14 | TRBJ2-1 | TRBV11-2 | . | TGTGCCAGCAGCTTACTAGGCGCGTACAATGAGCAGTTCTTC | CASSLLGAYNEQFF
. | 15 | TRBJ2-1 | TRBV9 | TRBD2 | TGTGCCAGCAGCGTGGATAGCTCGGGGGGCAATGAGCAGTTCTTC | CASSVDSSGGNEQFF
few | 15 | TRBJ2-5 | TRBV13 | . | TGTGCCAGCAGCTCGAGGGACATAACCCAAGAGACCCAGTACTTC | CASSSRDITQETQYF
. | 16 | TRBJ2-3 | TRBV9 | TRBD1 | TGTGCCAGCAGCCCGAGGGACAGGGGTGTTGGAGATACGCAGTATTTT | CASSPRDRGVGDTQYF
few | 14 | TRBJ2-1 | TRBV19 | . | TGTGCCAGTAGTATAGCTCGAGGGCCCAATGAGCAGTTCTTC | CASSIARGPNEQFF
once | 13 | TRBJ2-7 | TRBV15 | . | TGTGCCACCAGCAGAGCCGGGGCCCACGAGCAGTACTTC | CATSRAGAHEQYF